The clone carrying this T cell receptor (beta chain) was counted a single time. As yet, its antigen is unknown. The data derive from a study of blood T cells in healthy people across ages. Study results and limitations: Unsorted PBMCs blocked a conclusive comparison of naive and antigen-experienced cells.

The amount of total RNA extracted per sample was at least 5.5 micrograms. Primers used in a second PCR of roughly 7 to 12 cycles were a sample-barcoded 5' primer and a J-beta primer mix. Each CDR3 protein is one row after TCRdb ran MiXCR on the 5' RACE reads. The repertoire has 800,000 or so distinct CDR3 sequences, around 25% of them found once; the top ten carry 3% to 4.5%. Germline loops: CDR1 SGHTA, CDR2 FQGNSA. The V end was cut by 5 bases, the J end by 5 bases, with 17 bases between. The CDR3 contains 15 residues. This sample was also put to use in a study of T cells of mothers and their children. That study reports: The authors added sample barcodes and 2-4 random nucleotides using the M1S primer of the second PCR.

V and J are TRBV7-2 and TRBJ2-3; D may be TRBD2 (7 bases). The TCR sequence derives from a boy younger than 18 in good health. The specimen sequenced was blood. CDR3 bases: TGTGCCAGCAGCCCCGGGGGCGGGAGTAGAGATACGCAGTATTTT. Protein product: CASSPGGGSRDTQYF.